Reported below is one T cell receptor beta chain. Its antigen is not known. The data belong to a study of CD8 T cells in Susac syndrome. Study findings and constraints: As the study acknowledged, the number of individuals who were part of its TCR sequencing and HLA analysis was relatively small.

Random hexamers served to reverse transcribe about 0.5 to 1 ug RNA. The authors amplified TCR beta CDR3 across 54 Vbeta and 13 Jbeta using immunoSEQ multiplex PCR. TCRdb recomputed calls from the immunoSEQ multiplex PCR reads with MiXCR, one row per CDR3 protein. The table has more than 95,000 distinct CDR3 sequences, approximately 93% seen once; the top ten hold approximately 0.29%. Through negative isolation, CD4+ and CD8+ T cells were obtained, while TEMRA cells were enriched using FACS. The junction had 9 bases not matched to a gene; V was cut back by 3 bases and J by 5 bases. The CDR3 consists of 16 residues. Germline CDR1 and CDR2: SGDLS and YYNGEE.

The material sequenced was CD8+ T cells from PBMCs. V is TRBV9 and J is TRBJ2-3; 10 nucleotides align to TRBD2. This clonotype was sampled from a human donor with multiple sclerosis. The CDR3 DNA sequence: TGTGCCAGCAGCGCAGGGGCTAGCGGGAGAGGAGATACGCAGTATTTT. This gives the protein CASSAGASGRGDTQYF.